This TCR beta chain appears in the sequencing data of a study of cytomegalovirus exposure and HLA in healthy donors (dated by TCRdb to 2017 to 2019). Background for the entire study: An earlier analysis of several hundred of the donors reported about 260 Gb of sequence data and around 110 million unique TCR beta sequences obtained from roughly 180 million T cells. Among roughly 400 genotyped donors of the cohort, an average of roughly 230,000 unique TCR beta nucleotide sequences was sequenced per donor, of which about 18% were non-productive. To predict cytomegalovirus infection status, the study combined high-throughput TCR immunosequencing, statistical association of individual TCRs with disease status, and machine learning. An earlier analysis of about 600 of the donors used high-throughput TCR beta sequencing to judge whether each TCR beta V gene segment behaved as functional or pseudogenic. The T cell repertoires of several hundred subjects were profiled by immunosequencing and related to cytomegalovirus serostatus. Typing coverage varied by locus: roughly 629-640 donors for A, B, C, DRB1 and DQB1; more than 500 for DQA1; over 600 for DPA1; about 450 for DPB1. Donor age, sex, ethnicity and CMV serostatus were compiled alongside the repertoire data. Of the 350 to 400 genotyped donors, over 70% fell in the genetic ancestry cluster associated with self-reported Caucasian donors. HLA typing included class I and class II loci at four-digit resolution. Genome-wide SNP genotypes for about three fifths of the roughly 700 donors were used in a later genetic analysis, which treated that subset as a discovery cohort. All discovery cohort repertoires had been generated using a single sequencing platform. In the later analysis, no new phenotypic data were used to find candidate immune exposures; instead, reliance was placed on TCR beta sequences and their occurrence across donors. The study aimed to test whether cataloging public T cell receptors could reveal signatures of past pathogen exposure. A handful of DR-DQ haplotypes were treated as single units for association and clustering because of strong linkage in the cohort. A separate validation cohort of about 110 different subjects was used in addition to the roughly 670-subject first cohort. In a later analysis, previously published TCR beta repertoires from 550 to 700 donors were re-analyzed and high-resolution HLA genotyping was added so that TCR occurrence patterns could be studied. An early release covering roughly 640 HLA-typed donors comprised roughly 300 gigabases of sequencing data and roughly 86 million unique TCR sequences. Results and caveats for the whole study, not just this receptor: A later analysis found that most CMV-associated TCR beta chains appeared HLA-restricted, with HLA associations seemingly driven largely by CMV exposure. A further reported finding was that TCR beta sequences accurately predicted the HLA-A and HLA-B alleles for most subjects in the first cohort. Over 15 rarely observed V segments, including chromosome 9 orphons, were excluded from the earlier analysis of some 590 of the donors because counts were too low. Broadly in line with IMGT annotations, most TCR beta V segments showed up in productive rearrangements about 87% or about 30% of the time in an earlier analysis of around 600 of the donors. A later analysis reported that several top co-occurrence clusters appeared linked to parvovirus B19, influenza, CMV and Epstein-Barr virus. In a later genetic analysis, fewer N-insertions in productive TCRs were reported among donors in an Asian-associated ancestry cluster than the roughly 700-donor mean. In both the original and validation cohorts, the classifier was reported to diagnose cytomegalovirus status with high specificity and sensitivity. Most TCR sequences were observed very rarely across donors, whereas some public TCRs were present in many individuals. The presence/absence analyses assumed that sequencing depth was roughly uniform across donors, and that assumption may not be true. A cluster of highly shared sequence variants was judged likely to represent a technical artifact of the sequencing pipeline. The cohort was sequenced for TCR beta chains only, and without alpha or paired-chain data the features that could be detected were limited. Correlated functional status among segregating V segments might reflect linkage disequilibrium, but an unknown experimental factor could not be ruled out. A later analysis found that HLA-associated TCR beta chains were more clonally expanded and had lower generation probabilities than equally common non-associated chains. In vitro tests confirmed that a few of the cytomegalovirus-associated TCR beta chains recognize cytomegalovirus antigens. In a later analysis, 16,951 TCR beta sequences were associated with specific HLA alleles at a false discovery rate of 0.05. In the study, some 180 TCR beta chains were listed as associated with cytomegalovirus. For the cohort, immune exposure information was limited to CMV serostatus. The 87-base-pair reads could not distinguish some IMGT-functional V segments, including TRBV6-2 and TRBV6-3, so those segments were excluded. In a later analysis, TCR association rates were found to vary across HLA loci, with the most associated TCRs seen for DRB1 alleles and the fewest for HLA-C alleles. According to the authors, the approach could potentially be generalized to other disease states and immunological phenotypes. Strong co-occurrence of HLA alleles, especially DR and DQ, made assigning TCR associations to individual alleles difficult. In a later genetic analysis, a missense DCLRE1C variant was associated with V-gene and J-gene trimming of TCR beta chains, and the association was replicated in an independent cohort. Because HLA typing was missing for some donors at each locus, association tests included only the typed subset.

The library was built by means of the immunoSEQ multiplex PCR assay. A mixture of 60 forward primers for TCR Vbeta segments and 13 reverse primers for TCR Jbeta segments was used in the multiplex PCR. Amplification of the CDR3 region of rearranged TCR beta genes was performed with a multiplex PCR assay on genomic DNA. On the Illumina HiSeq System, the amplified TCR beta libraries were sequenced as 87-base-pair reads. In the original analysis: A later analysis counted about 80 million unique TCR beta chains across the 666 repertoires, and 10 million to 12 million of these chains were shared by at least two donors. A nearest-neighbor algorithm error-corrected the raw reads and collapsed the reads into unique sequences, merging closely related sequences to remove PCR and sequencing errors. CDR3 sequences were aligned to IMGT reference sequences to assign V, D and J gene segments. For a sequence to be retained, a match of at least six nucleotides was required to both a V gene segment and a J gene segment. Rearrangements were classified as productive when the CDR3 lacked stop codons and remained in frame with V and J, and all other rearrangements were classified as non-productive. Following IMGT convention, CDR3 was defined as the stretch from the second conserved V-encoded cysteine up to the conserved J-encoded phenylalanine. The earlier analysis of roughly 590 of the donors excluded sequences that lacked an unambiguous match to a single V gene segment. In an earlier analysis of around 590 of the donors, a V segment was called functional when productive rearrangements were above 56.7%, and segregating when the standard deviation between donors exceeded 5%. A statistical classification framework was developed to diagnose cytomegalovirus status using the catalog of TCR beta chain sequences. In a later analysis, TCR nucleotide sequences were compared against IMGT/GENE-DB human TR gene sequences so that V and J genes could be assigned. In a later analysis, CDR3 sequences and most-parsimonious VDJ recombination scenarios were assigned using the TCRdist pipeline. A later analysis defined each TCR beta chain by its CDR3 amino acid sequence plus V-gene family, and excluded reads lacking a unique V-gene family. In a later analysis, 450 to 600 highly shared, low-generation-probability nucleotide sequences were removed to address suspected cross-contamination and a sequencing artifact. A later analysis calculated a clonal expansion index for each public chain from normalized within-repertoire ranks of inferred template counts. In a later analysis, generation probabilities were computed using a VDJ recombination model fitted to out-of-frame rearrangements, and the results were checked against IGoR. In a later analysis, hypergeometric tests were used to score TCR-TCR, TCR-HLA and TCR-CMV co-occurrence, with a repertoire-size bias correction applied to TCR pairs. A later analysis estimated false discovery rates by permuting HLA or CMV assignments 20 times. In a later analysis, co-occurring TCRs were grouped using DBSCAN, with TCRdist sequence similarity added in when clustering inside HLA-allele-positive subsets. Repertoires with fewer than 30,000 or more than 120,000 public chains were left out of co-occurrence clustering, as were a handful of repertoires with anomalous nucleotide sharing. TCRdb limited this immuneACCESS table to in-frame rearrangements with V and J called. A share of clones is missing; checked studies link under half to unresolved V genes, and the rest is unexplained. That table gives V, J and clone size, and the DNA gave D and trimming. The sample table shows about 120,000 clones, and roughly 9% are seen once. The top ten clonotypes cover over 2.5% of the sample.

The cohort comprised 710 or so healthy bone marrow donors. At the time of sampling, every cohort member was nominally healthy, though immune exposures that went unrecorded were likely present. The donor tested CMV seronegative, placing the donor among the 352 seronegative members of the cohort. A peripheral blood sample was provided by each donor, and peripheral blood mononuclear cells were used for TCR beta sequencing. Genomic DNA extraction from the blood cell samples was performed with the Qiagen DNeasy Blood Extraction Kit. This clone qualifies as medium-sized (0.01 to 0.1%). No antigen is known for it. One base away there is no much larger clone; base qualities are not given. There are 17 amino acids in the CDR3, from cysteine to phenylalanine inclusive. CDR3 DNA only is kept here, 51 bases in frame from base 1. The trim is 1 base for V and 0 bases for J, with a gap of 13 bases between the germline ends. CDR1 and CDR2 are read off the germline V gene (reference sequence) as LNHDA and SQIVND.

The chain uses TRBV19 and TRBJ1-3; no D gene call is confident. This TCR was recovered from a man aged 25-45 years in good health and CMV-seronegative. The sample comprised PBMCs. The base sequence is TGTGCCAGTAGTATAGCTCCGACGGGGATCTCTGGAAACACCATATATTTT. Its protein reads: CASSIAPTGISGNTIYF. Where the CDR3 stops, the reference TRBV19 and TRBJ1-3 genes take over; the full variable domain is DGGITQSPKYLFRKEGQNVTLSCEQNLNHDAMYWYRQDPGQGLRLIYYSQIVNDFQKGDIAEGYSVSREKKESFPLTVTSAQKNPTAFYLCASSIAPTGISGNTIYFGEGSWLTVV.